Following are 26 T cell receptor beta chains from one sample sequenced in a study of a mutant IDH1 vaccine in newly diagnosed glioma. Antigen specificity for these receptors is unknown. Time point specified: week 11, during vaccination. The vaccine gave 300 ug of a 20-mer mutant IDH1 peptide subcutaneously per dose. Assay: immunoSEQ multiplex PCR; the TCRdb copy retains only in-frame clones and omits some. The data show some 59,000 clones, approximately 91% seen once. Sequencing used PBMCs, obtained from a glioma patient whose treatment included an IDH1 peptide vaccine. The receptor source for this set is a man aged 40-50 years with glioma.

This clone was recorded once. The V call is TRBV7-9, the J call TRBJ1-1, with TRBD1 matching 7 bases. V was clipped by 6 bases and J by 8 bases; unmatched bases: 9. The CDR3 loop spans 13 amino acids. CDR1 is SEHNR, CDR2 FQNEAQ, per germline (reference sequence). The CDR3 DNA reads TGTGCCAGCAGTCAAGGACAGGACGGAGAAGCTTTCTTT. This gives the protein CASSQGQDGEAFF.

The genes are TRBV9 and TRBJ2-3; tentatively, D is TRBD1 or TRBD2 (6 bases each). This CDR3 contains 16 residues. The ends were cut back, 0 bases at V and 0 bases at J, with 11 bases in the middle. Germline V lookup: CDR1 SGDLS, CDR2 YYNGEE. The CDR3 is CASSVDGGRSTDTQYF. In nucleotides, the CDR3 is TGTGCCAGCAGCGTAGATGGGGGGCGAAGCACAGATACGCAGTATTTT.

This chain joins TRBV5-1 and TRBJ1-4; TRBD1 agrees at 7 bases. The CDR3 consists of 15 residues. V was pared by 0 bases and J by 8 bases, with 7 bases of the junction left unmatched. Germline CDR1 SGHRS, CDR2 YFSETQ. CDR3 protein: CASSLAVGGQEKLFF. In DNA form, the CDR3 reads TGCGCCAGCAGCTTGGCCGTGGGGGGACAGGAAAAACTGTTTTTT.

The chain combines TRBV6-6 with TRBJ1-2, with unresolved D. Germline V gene lookup returns CDR1 MNHNY and CDR2 SVGAGI (reference sequence). This CDR3 has 14 amino acids. V gave up 0 bases and J gave up 2 bases, with 7 bases separating them. CDR3 nucleotide sequence: TGTGCCAGCAGTTACTCGGAGGTAAACTATGGCTACACCTTC. Translating gives CASSYSEVNYGYTF.

The chain carries TRBV5-1 and TRBJ2-3, with D tentatively TRBD2 (5 bases). The CDR3 totals 13 residues. The germline V gene encodes CDR1 SGHRS and CDR2 YFSETQ. V was pared by 4 bases and J by 3 bases, with 9 bases between. CDR3 amino acids: CASSPGSTDTQYF. CDR3 DNA sequence: TGCGCCAGCAGCCCGGGATCGACAGATACGCAGTATTTT.

CDR3 region: CAISRENTEAFF. The CDR3 coding sequence is TGTGCCATCAGCCGGGAGAACACTGAAGCTTTCTTT. The V and J genes are TRBV10-3 and TRBJ1-1, with D unclear. CDR1 ENHRY and CDR2 SYGVKD come from the germline V gene. V shed 6 bases and J shed 1 base, with 6 bases lying between them. The CDR3 has 12 residues.

This clone was observed once. This chain connects TRBV5-6 to TRBJ2-7; TRBD2 matches 7 bases. Germline V gene sequence: CDR1 SGHDT, CDR2 YYEEEE. The CDR3 has 14 amino acids. The V segment lost 0 bases and the J segment 4 bases; nucleotides outside the gene matches: 4. The CDR3 here is CASSLASGTYEQYV. CDR3 nucleotides: TGTGCCAGCAGCTTGGCTAGCGGAACATACGAGCAGTACGTC.

About this clone itself: The sample contains more than one DNA sequence encoding this CDR3. The J gene is TRBJ2-1, the V gene TRBV10-3, with a tentative D call TRBD1 (5 bases). CDR3 size: 15 residues. Germline assignment: CDR1 ENHRY and CDR2 SYGVKD. V was trimmed by 0 bases and J by 4 bases, leaving 10 bases between them. Here the CDR3 reads CAISESQGSYNEQFF. CDR3 bases: TGTGCCATCAGTGAGTCCCAGGGTTCGTACAATGAGCAGTTCTTC.

The V call is TRBV6-6, the J call TRBJ2-7; either TRBD1 or TRBD2 may fit D (5 bases each). The V end was cut by 5 bases, the J end by 1 base, with 9 bases between. The CDR3 consists of 13 residues. CDR1 MNHNY and CDR2 SVGAGI come from the germline V gene (reference sequence). This chain's CDR3 is CASSRDRSYEQYF. In DNA, the CDR3 is TGTGCCAGCAGTAGGGACCGGTCCTACGAGCAGTACTTC.

Written as DNA, the CDR3 is TGTGCCAGCAGCTTAGTGGGAGCGGATACGCAGTATTTT. It encodes CASSLVGADTQYF. The V and J genes are TRBV7-2 and TRBJ2-3, with TRBD2 as a possible D gene (5 bases). The CDR3 sequence is 13 residues long. Germline CDR1 and CDR2: SGHTA and FQGNSA. V lost 1 base and J 6 bases, leaving 8 bases between the germline ends.

The chain is built from TRBV5-1 and TRBJ1-2; 8 bases fit TRBD1. V dropped 4 bases and J dropped 8; count of bases not matched to a gene: 7. CDR1 and CDR2 (germline): SGHRS, YFSETQ. There are 13 residues in the CDR3. The CDR3 region has the DNA TGCGCCAGCAGCCTGGACAGGGCGTGGGGCTACACCTTC. It encodes CASSLDRAWGYTF.

The chain combines TRBV28 with TRBJ2-5; TRBD2 matches 12 bases. The CDR3 is 15 amino acids. Trimming at V came to 1 base and at J to 8 bases, leaving 5 bases not matched to a gene. Germline V CDR1 and CDR2: MDHEN, SYDVKM. The CDR3 reads CASSLSGTSGLTQYF. Here the CDR3 DNA reads TGTGCCAGCAGTTTATCCGGGACTAGCGGGCTTACCCAGTACTTC.

The CDR3 DNA follows: TGTGCCAGCAGCTTAGGTCAGGCGGCCGGTAATGAAAAACTGTTTTTT. The encoded protein is CASSLGQAAGNEKLFF. This rearrangement joins TRBV11-2 to TRBJ1-4; no firm D call. Germline CDR1 and CDR2: SGHAT and FQNNGV. CDR3 length: 16 amino acids. The germline V and J ends were trimmed by 1 base and 4 bases, with 13 bases remaining between them.

The chain couples TRBV19 to TRBJ2-1; 7 bases match TRBD2. The CDR3 sequence is 13 residues long. The germline gives CDR1 LNHDA, CDR2 SQIVND (reference sequence). J was trimmed by 7 bases and V by 6 bases; bases with no gene match: 6. Here the CDR3 reads CASSPPGGNEQFF. The CDR3 region has the DNA TGTGCCAGTAGCCCCCCGGGGGGTAATGAGCAGTTCTTC.

The chain has TRBV10-3 and TRBJ2-1; TRBD2 matches 7 bases. This CDR3 is built from 16 residues. V was pared by 4 bases and J by 5 bases, with 11 bases of the junction left unmatched. Germline CDR1 is ENHRY and CDR2 is SYGVKD. CDR3 nucleotide sequence: TGTGCCATCAGTGCTCGAGCGGGGACGGTTGACAATGAGCAGTTCTTC. Amino acids: CAISARAGTVDNEQFF.

The V gene is TRBV19, the J gene TRBJ1-1; D is ambiguous. Germline lookup yields CDR1 LNHDA and CDR2 SQIVND (reference sequence). V was trimmed by 3 bases and J by 5 bases, leaving 16 bases between them. The CDR3 totals 15 residues. CDR3 bases: TGTGCCAGTAGTATTTTATCCTTGCGAGGGACTGAAGCTTTCTTT. The encoded protein is CASSILSLRGTEAFF.

This CDR3 reads CASSLFEGQPQHF. The CDR3 nucleotides read TGTGCCAGCAGCTTATTCGAAGGCCAGCCCCAGCATTTT. The chain links TRBV7-2 to TRBJ1-5, with D unresolved. Germline CDR1 reads SGHTA; CDR2 reads FQGNSA. The CDR3 length is 13 residues. Trimming cost V 2 bases and J 7 bases, with 9 bases left between them.

This chain joins TRBV5-1 and TRBJ1-1; D unresolved. This CDR3 region has 17 residues. Germline lookup yields CDR1 SGHRS and CDR2 YFSETQ. Trimming left V 0 bases short and J 5 bases short, with 20 bases between. For the CDR3, the DNA is TGCGCCAGCAGCTTGGTGGACCACTTTCAGGATGGGACTGAAGCTTTCTTT. Its translation is CASSLVDHFQDGTEAFF.

The CDR3 spells CASSAREQFF. CDR3 coding DNA: TGTGCCAGCAGTGCCAGGGAGCAGTTCTTC. J is TRBJ2-1 and V is TRBV25-1, with unresolved D. The CDR3 is 10 residues long. V shed 4 bases and J shed 10 bases, with 5 bases lying between them. Germline assignment: CDR1 MGHDK and CDR2 SYGVNS.

The gene calls are TRBV5-4 and TRBJ2-3; 9 bases agree with TRBD2. CDR1 is SGHNT, CDR2 YYREEE, per germline (reference sequence). With 4 bases clipped from V and 0 bases from J, the junction kept 6 bases outside the gene matches. The CDR3 has 16 amino acids. The CDR3 reads CASSLGTSPSTDTQYF. CDR3 coding DNA: TGTGCCAGCAGCCTCGGGACTAGCCCTAGCACAGATACGCAGTATTTT.

This chain joins TRBV5-4 and TRBJ1-4, with 10 bases identical to TRBD1. The CDR3 contains 18 residues. CDR1 and CDR2 (germline): SGHNT, YYREEE (reference sequence). Germline trimming cut 3 bases from V and 0 bases from J; bases unmatched to any gene: 8. CDR3 bases: TGTGCCAGCAGCTCCCACCGGGACAGGGGTGCAACTAATGAAAAACTGTTTTTT. Its protein is CASSSHRDRGATNEKLFF.

The gene calls are TRBV6-5 and TRBJ2-5; the D is unclear. The CDR3 sequence is 11 residues long. V dropped 6 bases and J dropped 5 bases, with 7 bases sitting between them. The germline gives CDR1 MNHEY, CDR2 SVGAGI. The CDR3 loop is CASRAVETQYF. The CDR3 DNA is TGTGCCAGCAGGGCAGTGGAGACCCAGTACTTC.

The V gene is TRBV11-2, the J gene TRBJ2-7; a weak D match, TRBD2 (5 bases). The CDR3 covers 14 residues. V lost 4 bases, J lost 2 bases, and 12 bases lay in between. Germline V gene data show CDR1 as SGHAT and CDR2 as FQNNGV. The CDR3 DNA reads as TGTGCCAGCAGCTATTCTACCGGGACCTACGAGCAGTACTTC. Protein product: CASSYSTGTYEQYF.

V is TRBV18 and J is TRBJ2-7; D possibly uses TRBD1 or TRBD2 (6 bases each). The CDR3 is 15 residues long. V shed 1 base and J shed 2 bases, with 12 bases lying between them. Germline V gene data show CDR1 as KGHSH and CDR2 as LQKENI. In nucleotides, the CDR3 is TGTGCCAGCTCACCACGGGCGGGACAACCCTACGAGCAGTACTTC. It codes for CASSPRAGQPYEQYF.

J is TRBJ2-7 and V is TRBV28; 7 bases map to TRBD2. The germline V gene has CDR1 MDHEN and CDR2 SYDVKM. This CDR3 has 12 amino acids. V shed 10 bases and J 5 bases; nucleotides not matched to a gene: 8. CDR3 sequence: CAMAGENHEQYF. In DNA form, the CDR3 reads TGTGCCATGGCGGGGGAGAACCACGAGCAGTACTTC.

V gene TRBV7-8 combines with J gene TRBJ1-4, with D perhaps matching TRBD1 (6 bases). Looked up from germline, CDR1 is SGHVS and CDR2 is FQNEAQ. V shed 4 bases and J shed 8 bases, with 14 bases lying between them. The CDR3 runs 14 residues. CDR3 residues: CASSSDSAAEKLFF. Written as DNA, the CDR3 is TGTGCCAGCAGCTCGGACAGCGCCGCCGAAAAACTGTTTTTT. Together with reference TRBV7-8 and TRBJ1-4, the CDR3 gives the full variable domain: GAGVSQSPRYKVAKRGQDVALRCDPISGHVSLFWYQQALGQGPEFLTYFQNEAQLDKSGLPSDRFFAERPEGSVSTLKIQRTQQEDSAVYLCASSSDSAAEKLFFGSGTQLSVL.